One and the same sample provided the 28 T cell receptor beta chains below, sequenced in a study of vaccination effects on CD4 cells after COVID-19. Viral peptide pools were used in the ViraFEST assay to expand antigen-specific CD4+ T cells, and sequencing came afterward. The culture ran for about eleven days before CD4+ T cells were isolated. Vaccinees lacked prior SARS-CoV-2 infection and tested negative for nucleocapsid antibodies. Assay used: immunoSEQ multiplex PCR; TCRdb lists only in-frame clones, some missing. The sample lists over 45,000 clones; under 75% were seen once. These TCRs' antigens remain unknown. The source material was CD4+ T cells from PBMCs cultured with SARS-CoV-2 spike peptides, sampled before COVID-19 vaccination. The origin of the receptors is a human donor who received a COVID-19 vaccine.

The chain employs TRBV11-3 and TRBJ2-1; no clear D. The CDR3 covers 14 residues. Germline V gene sequence: CDR1 SGHNT, CDR2 YENEEA. Trimming shortened V by 5 bases and J by 0 bases, and 8 bases separated the two germline ends. The CDR3 is CASSHRSSYNEQFF. CDR3 coding DNA: TGTGCCAGCAGCCACAGAAGCTCCTACAATGAGCAGTTCTTC.

CDR3 bases: TGTGCCAGCAGCTTTGCTTCCGTAGGGGACACTGAAGCTTTCTTT. Translated: CASSFASVGDTEAFF. The chain employs TRBV7-6 and TRBJ1-1; D may be TRBD1 (5 bases). The ends were cut back, 3 bases at V and 3 bases at J, with 14 bases in the middle. The CDR3 is 15 residues long. Per germline, CDR1 SGHVS and CDR2 FNYEAQ.

The rearrangement links TRBV5-1 to TRBJ2-5; the D is unclear. This CDR3 is 12 amino acids long. V lost 1 base and J lost 2, with 3 bases in between. Germline V gives CDR1 SGHRS, CDR2 YFSETQ. This CDR3 is CASSLLQETQYF. The CDR3 DNA follows: TGCGCCAGCAGCTTGTTACAAGAGACCCAGTACTTC.

The gene calls are TRBV6-5 and TRBJ1-1, with no clear D. The CDR3 runs 13 residues. CDR1 and CDR2 from the germline V gene are MNHEY and SVGAGI. V lost 6 bases and J lost 5, with 13 bases in between. This CDR3 is CASRRNRVTEAFF. As DNA, the CDR3 is TGTGCCAGCAGAAGAAACCGGGTGACTGAAGCTTTCTTT.

This clone was found a few times. V is TRBV19 and J is TRBJ1-1, with 9 bases identical to TRBD1. The CDR3 runs 16 residues. The germline V gene encodes CDR1 LNHDA and CDR2 SQIVND (reference sequence). J gave up 1 base and V 3 bases, and 6 bases lay outside the gene matches. CDR3 protein: CASSIYRGQGNTEAFF. In DNA, the CDR3 is TGTGCCAGTAGTATCTACCGGGGACAGGGGAACACTGAAGCTTTCTTT.

V and J are TRBV3-1 (or the pseudogene TRBV3-2) and TRBJ2-5; D could derive from TRBD1 or TRBD2 (7 bases each). Germline CDR1 reads LGHDT; CDR2 reads YNNKEL (reference sequence). This CDR3 contains 15 residues. Deletions cut 3 bases from V and 5 bases from J, with 16 bases between. CDR3 bases: TGTGCCAGCAGCCACCAGGGGGGGGCCTTTGAGACCCAGTACTTC. Protein product: CASSHQGGAFETQYF.

By share, this clone ranks as medium-sized. This sequence joins TRBV5-1 and TRBJ1-6; TRBD1 might be the D (6 bases). Per germline, CDR1 SGHRS and CDR2 YFSETQ. The CDR3 consists of 13 residues. The ends were cut back, 0 bases at V and 14 bases at J, with 12 bases in the middle. The CDR3 loop reads CASSLADRLSLHF. The CDR3 bases are TGCGCCAGCAGCTTGGCGGACAGACTCTCCCTCCACTTT.

The gene calls are TRBV2 and TRBJ2-5; 10 nucleotides align to TRBD1. Germline CDR1 SNHLY, CDR2 FYNNEI. V was clipped by 6 bases and J by 2 bases; unmatched bases: 9. The CDR3 length is 16 residues. The CDR3 loop is CASRALGQGGQETQYF. Here the CDR3 DNA reads TGTGCCAGCAGGGCCCTCGGACAGGGGGGGCAAGAGACCCAGTACTTC.

V and J are TRBV3-1 (or the pseudogene TRBV3-2) and TRBJ2-7, with 9 bases matching TRBD1. Unmatched junction bases numbered 7, after V lost 8 bases and J lost 5 bases. The CDR3 has 13 residues. Germline loops: CDR1 LGHDT, CDR2 YNNKEL (reference sequence). Here the CDR3 DNA reads TGTGCCAGCCAGGGACAGGGAGTCCACGAGCAGTACTTC. Amino acid sequence: CASQGQGVHEQYF.

The rearrangement links TRBV6-6 to TRBJ1-3; no clear D. CDR1 and CDR2 (germline): MNHNY, SVGAGI (reference sequence). This CDR3 comprises 16 residues. The V end was cut by 2 bases, the J end by 0 bases, with 11 bases between. This chain's CDR3 is CASSYHPPSSGNTIYF. In DNA form, the CDR3 reads TGTGCCAGCAGTTACCACCCGCCAAGCTCTGGAAACACCATATATTTT.

The chain combines TRBV2 with TRBJ1-2; D is unclear. The CDR3 totals 16 residues. V dropped 3 bases and J dropped 4 bases, with 18 bases sitting between them. The germline V gene encodes CDR1 SNHLY and CDR2 FYNNEI. This CDR3 is CASSEDYSFLPYGYTF. Here the CDR3 DNA reads TGTGCCAGCAGTGAGGATTACTCATTCCTCCCCTATGGCTACACCTTC.

V is TRBV24-1 and J is TRBJ2-2, with D maybe TRBD2 (5 bases). There are 12 residues in the CDR3. The V end lost 9 bases, the J end lost 5 bases, and 9 bases lay between the germline ends. Germline assignment: CDR1 KGHDR and CDR2 SFDVKD. Written as DNA, the CDR3 is TGTGCCACCGGCCCGGGGACCGGGGAGCTGTTTTTT. Amino acids: CATGPGTGELFF.

The chain couples TRBV30 to TRBJ2-7, with TRBD1 matching 9 bases. With 3 bases clipped from V and 2 bases from J, the junction kept 8 bases outside the gene matches. Germline V CDR1 and CDR2: GTSNPN, SVGIG (reference sequence). This CDR3 has 15 residues. DNA for the CDR3: TGTGCCTGGAGGGACCCGGGACAGGGAACCTACGAGCAGTACTTC. As protein: CAWRDPGQGTYEQYF.

The chain employs TRBV6-6 and TRBJ2-2; 8 bases match TRBD2. With V trimmed by 8 bases and J by 8 bases, 7 bases remained unmatched. The germline V gene encodes CDR1 MNHNY and CDR2 SVGAGI (reference sequence). The CDR3 covers 13 residues. DNA for the CDR3: TGTGCCAGCCTGGCGGGAGGCCGAGGGGAGCTGTTTTTT. Its translation is CASLAGGRGELFF.

The chain is built from TRBV18 and TRBJ1-3; 8 nucleotides line up with TRBD1. V lost 6 bases and J lost 1; bases outside the gene matches: 2. CDR1 is KGHSH, CDR2 LQKENI, per germline. The CDR3 spans 14 residues. CDR3 sequence reads: CASSGQGSGNTIYF. CDR3 nucleotide sequence: TGTGCCAGCTCCGGACAGGGATCTGGAAACACCATATATTTT.

V usage is TRBV24-1 and J usage is TRBJ2-5; unclear D gene. The CDR3 contains 13 residues. V lost 5 bases, J lost 1 base, and 7 bases lay in between. The germline V gene encodes CDR1 KGHDR and CDR2 SFDVKD. As DNA, the CDR3 is TGTGCCACCAGTGGCAGTCCCCAAGAGACCCAGTACTTC. Its protein product is CATSGSPQETQYF.

This chain connects TRBV4-2 to TRBJ2-2; possible D gene TRBD2, 5 bases. The CDR3 length is 14 residues. The germline CDR1 and CDR2 sequences are LGHNA and YNFKEQ. V was clipped by 3 bases and J by 7 bases, with 12 bases between them. CDR3 amino acids: CASSQPVEVGELFF. The CDR3 DNA sequence: TGTGCCAGCAGCCAGCCGGTGGAGGTCGGGGAGCTGTTTTTT.

To note about this clone: The sample carries other DNA sequences with the same CDR3. The V call is TRBV9, the J call TRBJ1-2; D is unclear. Trimming removed 0 bases at V and 7 bases at J, with 7 bases between. The CDR3 covers 12 residues. The V gene's germline CDR1 is SGDLS and CDR2 YYNGEE. CDR3 amino acids: CASSVALGGYTF. The CDR3 nucleotides read TGTGCCAGCAGCGTAGCTCTTGGTGGCTACACCTTC.

In its sample, this clone was seen once. In nucleotides, the CDR3 is TGTGCCAGCAGCAAAGCGCTGGGGTGCGGGCCTTGCGAGCAGTACTTC. It yields the protein CASSKALGCGPCEQYF. This chain links TRBV21-1 with TRBJ2-7; the table's TRBD2 call for D was not verified on the DNA. TRBV21-1 is labeled a pseudogene. The CDR3 runs to 16 residues.

The chain employs TRBV6-4 and TRBJ2-4; no firm D call. The CDR3 sequence is 16 residues long. CDR1 MRHNA and CDR2 SNTAGT come from the germline V gene. V lost 0 bases, J lost 2 bases, and 11 bases lay in between. CDR3 residues: CASSDSGIDPKNIQYF. The DNA of the CDR3 is TGTGCCAGCAGTGACTCTGGCATTGACCCCAAAAACATTCAGTACTTC.

This clone was detected only a few times. The V call is TRBV6-1, the J call TRBJ2-1, with 14 bases matching TRBD2. The germline gives CDR1 MNHNS, CDR2 SASEGT. The CDR3 length is 18 residues. V gave up 4 bases and J gave up 7 bases; unmatched junction bases: 12. The CDR3 sequence: CASSGGTSGSRFKNEQFF. CDR3 nucleotide sequence: TGTGCCAGCAGTGGCGGGACTAGCGGGAGTAGGTTTAAAAATGAGCAGTTCTTC.

This sequence joins TRBV21-1 and TRBJ2-7; the D call TRBD2 from the table was never checked on the DNA. TRBV21-1 is an annotated pseudogene. The CDR3 contains 13 residues. CDR3 coding DNA: TGTGCCAGCCCTACTAGCGGCATTTACGAGCAGTACTTC. It is translated as CASPTSGIYEQYF.

This clone showed up just a few times. V gene TRBV4-2 combines with J gene TRBJ1-2; D gene ambiguous. CDR1 is LGHNA and CDR2 is YNFKEQ in the germline V gene. Trimming removed 0 bases at V and 4 bases at J, with 15 bases between. CDR3 length equals 16 residues. This CDR3 reads CASSQDPGRSFYGYTF. The CDR3 DNA sequence: TGTGCCAGCAGCCAAGACCCTGGCAGGTCCTTCTATGGCTACACCTTC.

The table lists this clone with a count of one. The gene calls are TRBV2 and TRBJ2-6, with D possibly TRBD1 on 5 matching bases. Germline assignment: CDR1 SNHLY and CDR2 FYNNEI. Trimming took 3 bases from V and 0 from J, leaving 12 bases between them. The CDR3 covers 17 residues. CDR3 sequence reads: CASSDAGFRSGANVLTF. CDR3 sequence (DNA): TGTGCCAGCAGTGACGCAGGGTTTCGCTCTGGGGCCAACGTCCTGACTTTC.

This chain connects TRBV5-1 to TRBJ2-1; 7 positions agree with TRBD2. This CDR3 has 15 amino acids. V lost 2 bases and J lost 6; bases outside the gene matches: 8. The germline CDR1 and CDR2 sequences are SGHRS and YFSETQ. Written as DNA, the CDR3 is TGCGCCAGCAGCTTCGGGGGGAATAGCGGCAATGAGCAGTTCTTC. This gives the protein CASSFGGNSGNEQFF.

This chain joins TRBV6-1 and TRBJ2-1; D possibly matches TRBD1 or TRBD2 (5 bases each). This CDR3 is built from 15 residues. Looked up from germline, CDR1 is MNHNS and CDR2 is SASEGT. V was clipped by 2 bases and J by 0 bases, with 8 bases between them. This chain's CDR3 is CASSEWGTSYNEQFF. The CDR3 DNA reads TGTGCCAGCAGTGAATGGGGGACCTCCTACAATGAGCAGTTCTTC.

This clone has more than one count but fewer than ten. CDR3 bases: TGTGCCAGCAGCCCTCGGGTCGCGACTGGGGCCAACGTCCTGACTTTC. Protein product: CASSPRVATGANVLTF. The chain carries TRBV7-2 and TRBJ2-6, with D unclear. V lost 5 bases, J lost 2 bases, and 13 bases lay in between. The CDR3 spans 16 residues. CDR1 and CDR2 from the germline V gene are SGHTA and FQGNSA.

The chain uses TRBV2 and TRBJ1-2; D is perhaps TRBD1 (5 bases). V was clipped by 4 bases and J by 8 bases, with 20 bases between them. Germline loops: CDR1 SNHLY, CDR2 FYNNEI. The CDR3 runs to 15 residues. This CDR3 is CASSGGITRGGGYTF. The CDR3 DNA follows: TGTGCCAGCAGTGGGGGCATTACCCGGGGAGGAGGCTACACCTTC.